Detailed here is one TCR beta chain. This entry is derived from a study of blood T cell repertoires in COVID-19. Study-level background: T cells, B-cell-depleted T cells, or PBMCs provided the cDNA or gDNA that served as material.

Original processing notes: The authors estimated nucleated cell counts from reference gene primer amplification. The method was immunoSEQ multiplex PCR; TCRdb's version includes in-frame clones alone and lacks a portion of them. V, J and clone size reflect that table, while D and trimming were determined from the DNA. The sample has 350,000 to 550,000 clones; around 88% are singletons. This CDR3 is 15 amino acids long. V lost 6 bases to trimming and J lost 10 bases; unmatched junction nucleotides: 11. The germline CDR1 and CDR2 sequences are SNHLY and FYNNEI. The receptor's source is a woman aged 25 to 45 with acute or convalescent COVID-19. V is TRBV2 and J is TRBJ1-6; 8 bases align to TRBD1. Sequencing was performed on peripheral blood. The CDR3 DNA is TGTGCCAGCAGCGGACAGGGAGGCTTGGGGTCACCCCTCCACTTT. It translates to CASSGQGGLGSPLHF.